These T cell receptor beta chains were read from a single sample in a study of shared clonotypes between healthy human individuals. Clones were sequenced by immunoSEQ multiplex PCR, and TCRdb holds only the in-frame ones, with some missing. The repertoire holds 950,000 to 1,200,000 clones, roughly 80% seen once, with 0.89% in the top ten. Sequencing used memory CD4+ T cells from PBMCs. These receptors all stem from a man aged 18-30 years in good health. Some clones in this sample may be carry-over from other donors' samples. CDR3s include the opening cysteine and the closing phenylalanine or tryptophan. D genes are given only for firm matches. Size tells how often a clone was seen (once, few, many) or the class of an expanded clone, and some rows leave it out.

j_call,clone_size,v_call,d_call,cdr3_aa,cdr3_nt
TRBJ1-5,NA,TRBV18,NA,CASSPYSNQPQHF,TGTGCCAGCTCACCATACAGCAATCAGCCCCAGCATTTT
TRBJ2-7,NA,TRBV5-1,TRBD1,CASRGTGGDQGDWREDYEQYF,TGCGCCAGCAGGGGGACAGGGGGCGATCAAGGGGACTGGCGGGAGGACTACGAGCAGTACTTC
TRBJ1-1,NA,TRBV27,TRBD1,CASSQPGTGFEAFF,TGTGCCAGCAGCCAGCCCGGGACAGGTTTTGAAGCTTTCTTT
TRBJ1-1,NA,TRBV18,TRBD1,CASSPPPGGFLAFF,TGTGCCAGCTCACCACCTCCAGGGGGCTTTTTGGCTTTCTTT
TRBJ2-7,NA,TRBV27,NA,CASTGSGSYEQYF,TGTGCCAGCACCGGTTCGGGCTCCTACGAGCAGTACTTC
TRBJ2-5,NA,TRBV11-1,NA,CASSLGTGRETQYF,TGTGCCAGCAGCTTAGGAACAGGGAGAGAGACCCAGTACTTC
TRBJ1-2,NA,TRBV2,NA,CASSVSRGHGYTF,TGTGCCAGCAGTGTCTCTCGGGGACATGGCTACACCTTC
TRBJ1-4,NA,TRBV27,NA,CASRKRGTGENEKLFF,TGTGCCAGCAGAAAACGGGGGACCGGCGAAAATGAAAAACTGTTTTTT
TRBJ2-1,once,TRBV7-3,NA,CASSIGTTGNEQFF,TGTGCCAGCAGCATAGGAACTACGGGGAATGAGCAGTTCTTC
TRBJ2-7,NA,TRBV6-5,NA,CASRSGQTYEQYF,TGTGCCAGCAGGTCCGGACAGACCTACGAGCAGTACTTC
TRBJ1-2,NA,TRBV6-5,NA,CASRTRGMFGYTF,TGTGCCAGCAGGACTAGAGGGATGTTTGGCTACACCTTC
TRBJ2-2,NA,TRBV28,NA,CASSLSSGVSNTGELFF,TGTGCCAGCAGTTTGAGTAGCGGAGTCTCAAACACCGGGGAGCTGTTTTTT
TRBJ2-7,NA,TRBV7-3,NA,CASSPRPDSYEQYF,TGTGCCAGCAGCCCCCGACCGGATTCCTACGAGCAGTACTTC
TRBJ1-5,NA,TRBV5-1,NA,CASSLGVNGDQPQHF,TGCGCCAGCAGCTTAGGGGTTAACGGCGATCAGCCCCAGCATTTT
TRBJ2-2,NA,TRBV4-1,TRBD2,CASSQDLTSGRTGELFF,TGCGCCAGCAGCCAAGATTTGACTAGCGGGAGGACTGGGGAGCTGTTTTTT
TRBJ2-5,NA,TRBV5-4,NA,CASSLPPRGSQETQYF,TGTGCCAGCAGCTTGCCTCCTAGGGGGTCCCAAGAGACCCAGTACTTC
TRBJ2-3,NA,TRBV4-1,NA,CASSQVLVAPPPTDTQYF,TGCGCCAGCAGCCAAGTACTCGTAGCACCCCCACCCACAGATACGCAGTATTTT
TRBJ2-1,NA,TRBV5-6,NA,CASSFGLPNYNEQFF,TGTGCCAGCAGCTTCGGGCTTCCGAATTACAATGAGCAGTTCTTC
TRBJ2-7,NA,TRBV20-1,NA,CSARSNDEQYF,TGCAGTGCAAGGTCCAACGACGAGCAGTACTTC
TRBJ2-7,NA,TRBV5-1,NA,CASSPTPQGEQYF,TGCGCCAGCAGCCCCACACCCCAGGGGGAGCAGTACTTC
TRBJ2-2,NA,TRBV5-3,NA,CARSFGDTGELFF,TGTGCCAGAAGCTTCGGGGACACCGGGGAGCTGTTTTTT
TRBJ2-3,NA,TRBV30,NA,CAWNLGLTDTQYF,TGTGCCTGGAACCTGGGACTTACAGATACGCAGTATTTT
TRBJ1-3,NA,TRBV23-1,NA,CASGRGPISGNTIYF,TGCGCCAGCGGACGGGGGCCTATCTCTGGAAACACCATATATTTT
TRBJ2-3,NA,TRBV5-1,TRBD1,CASSPRDRSTDTQYF,TGCGCCAGCAGCCCACGGGACAGGAGCACAGATACGCAGTATTTT
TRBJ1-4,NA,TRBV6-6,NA,CASSRTQVEKLFF,TGTGCCAGCAGCCGAACACAGGTTGAAAAACTGTTTTTT
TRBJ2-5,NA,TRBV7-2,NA,CASSMHQETQYF,TGTGCCAGCAGCATGCACCAAGAGACCCAGTACTTC
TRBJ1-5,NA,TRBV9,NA,CASSALTGGQPQHF,TGTGCCAGCAGCGCCCTGACAGGAGGTCAGCCCCAGCATTTT
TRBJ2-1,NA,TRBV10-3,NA,CAISESTGVNEQFF,TGTGCCATCAGTGAGTCGACTGGGGTCAATGAGCAGTTCTTC
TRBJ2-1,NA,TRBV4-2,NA,CASSPAAGDGEQFF,TGTGCCAGCTCCCCCGCGGCCGGAGACGGTGAGCAGTTCTTC
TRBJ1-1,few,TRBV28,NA,CASSFYARWGELNTEAFF,TGTGCCAGCAGTTTCTACGCGAGATGGGGGGAACTGAACACTGAAGCTTTCTTT
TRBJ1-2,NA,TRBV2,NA,CASSPGRGAGRSYTF,TGTGCCAGCAGCCCCGGTAGGGGGGCCGGGCGGAGCTACACCTTC
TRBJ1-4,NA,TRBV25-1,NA,CASSASRDLNEKLFF,TGTGCCAGCAGCGCCTCTCGGGATTTAAATGAAAAACTGTTTTTT
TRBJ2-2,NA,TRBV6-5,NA,CASALALTYTGELFF,TGTGCCAGCGCACTGGCACTAACCTACACCGGGGAGCTGTTTTTT
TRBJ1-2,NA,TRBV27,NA,CASSGNPGALGYGYTF,TGTGCCAGCAGTGGAAACCCGGGAGCCCTAGGCTATGGCTACACCTTC
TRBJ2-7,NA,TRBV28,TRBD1,CASISPSGGQNEQYF,TGTGCCAGCATCTCCCCTTCAGGGGGCCAAAACGAGCAGTACTTC
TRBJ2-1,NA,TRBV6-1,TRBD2,CASRRTSGNNEQFF,TGTGCCAGCAGAAGGACTAGCGGAAACAATGAGCAGTTCTTC
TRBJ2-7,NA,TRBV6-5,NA,CASSYGGKGYEQYF,TGTGCCAGCAGTTACGGCGGGAAAGGCTACGAGCAGTACTTC
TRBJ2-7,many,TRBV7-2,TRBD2,CASSQSGSVSYEQYF,TGTGCCAGCAGCCAGAGCGGGAGCGTTTCCTACGAGCAGTACTTC
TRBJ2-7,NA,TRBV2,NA,CASSEWPRSYEQYF,TGTGCCAGCAGTGAGTGGCCAAGAAGTTACGAGCAGTACTTC
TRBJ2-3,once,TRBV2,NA,CARLAADTQYF,TGTGCCAGGCTAGCAGCAGATACGCAGTATTTT
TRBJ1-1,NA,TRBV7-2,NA,CASSLMGYMNTEAFF,TGTGCCAGCAGCTTAATGGGGTACATGAACACTGAAGCTTTCTTT
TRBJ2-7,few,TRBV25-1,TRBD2,CASSESGGPSYEQYF,TGTGCCAGCAGTGAAAGCGGGGGACCCTCCTACGAGCAGTACTTC
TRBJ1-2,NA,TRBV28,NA,CASSLRDGGVYGYTF,TGTGCCAGCAGTTTGCGCGACGGTGGGGTCTATGGCTACACCTTC
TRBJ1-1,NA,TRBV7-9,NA,CASSSRQAMNTEAFF,TGTGCCAGCAGCTCCCGGCAGGCGATGAACACTGAAGCTTTCTTT
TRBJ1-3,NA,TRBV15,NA,CATSRRNSGNTIYF,TGTGCCACCTCCCGTCGGAACTCTGGAAACACCATATATTTT
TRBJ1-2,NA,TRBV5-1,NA,CASSDYGYTF,TGCGCCAGCAGCGACTATGGCTACACCTTC
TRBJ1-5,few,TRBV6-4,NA,CASSEQPNQPQHF,TGTGCCAGCAGTGAACAGCCTAATCAGCCCCAGCATTTT
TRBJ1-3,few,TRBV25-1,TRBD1,CASSEPGQGAGNTIYF,TGTGCCAGCAGTGAACCGGGACAGGGGGCTGGAAACACCATATATTTT
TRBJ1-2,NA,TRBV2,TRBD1,CASSLPGQGGGYTF,TGTGCCAGCAGCCTCCCGGGACAGGGGGGGGGCTACACCTTC
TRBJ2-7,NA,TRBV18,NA,CASSPLRQTYEQYF,TGTGCCAGCTCACCACTTCGACAGACCTACGAGCAGTACTTC
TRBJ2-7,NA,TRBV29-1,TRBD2,CSVESGSSYEQYF,TGCAGCGTTGAAAGCGGGAGCTCCTACGAGCAGTACTTC
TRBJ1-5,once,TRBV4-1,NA,CASSQGDNYSNQPQHF,TGCGCCAGCAGCCAAGGAGACAACTATAGCAATCAGCCCCAGCATTTT
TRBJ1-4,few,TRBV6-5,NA,CASSLQGWGNEKLFF,TGTGCCAGCAGCCTACAGGGTTGGGGGAATGAAAAACTGTTTTTT